Given below is one T cell receptor beta chain in context. Trimming shortened V by 4 bases and J by 7 bases, and 18 bases separated the two germline ends. This CDR3 spans 16 amino acids. CDR1 is SGHRS and CDR2 is YFSETQ in the germline V gene. This sample was taken from a study of blood T cell repertoires in COVID-19. The overall study: COVID-19 samples from acute and convalescent phases originated in the United States, Italy and Spain. The cDNA or gDNA used as material had been derived from T cells, B-cell-depleted T cells, or PBMCs.

Cohort allocation depended upon clinical history that participants reported. Methods used by the authors: From reference gene primer amplification, estimates of nucleated cell counts were derived. Profiled with immunoSEQ multiplex PCR; TCRdb holds only in-frame clones, not every one. V and J calls plus clone size are reproduced from that table; the DNA served to infer D and trimming. The table has 150,000 to 200,000 clones, 75% to 85% seen once. The chain recombines TRBV5-1 with TRBJ1-6; TRBD1 might be the D (6 bases). This TCR was sampled from a woman aged 45-65 years with acute COVID-19. The specimen sequenced was PBMCs or T cells enriched from blood (not recorded which). DNA for the CDR3: TGCGCCAGCAGCGGGAGCAGGGGAGAACTGAATTCACCCCTCCACTTT. As protein: CASSGSRGELNSPLHF.